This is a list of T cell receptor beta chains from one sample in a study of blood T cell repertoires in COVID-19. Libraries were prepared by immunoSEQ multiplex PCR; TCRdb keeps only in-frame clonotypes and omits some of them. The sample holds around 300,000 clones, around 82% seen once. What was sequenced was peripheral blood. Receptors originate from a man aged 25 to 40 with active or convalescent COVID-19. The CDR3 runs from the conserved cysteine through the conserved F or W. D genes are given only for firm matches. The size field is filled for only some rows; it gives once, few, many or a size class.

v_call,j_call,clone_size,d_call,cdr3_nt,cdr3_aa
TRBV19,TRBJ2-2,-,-,TGTGCCAGTAGTATTCCAGGGGGGACCGGGGAGCTGTTTTTT,CASSIPGGTGELFF
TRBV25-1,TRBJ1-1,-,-,TGTGCCAGCACTCAGGGTATGAACACTGAAGCTTTCTTT,CASTQGMNTEAFF
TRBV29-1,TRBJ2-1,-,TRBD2,TGCAGCGTTGCCCCTAGCGGGAGAACGAACAATGAGCAGTTCTTC,CSVAPSGRTNNEQFF
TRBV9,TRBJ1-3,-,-,TGTGCCAGCAGCGTTTCTCCTCTAGACAGCTTCTCTGGAAACACCATATATTTT,CASSVSPLDSFSGNTIYF
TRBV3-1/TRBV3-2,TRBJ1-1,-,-,TGTGCCAGCAGCTTTACAGGGAACGAAGCTTTCTTT,CASSFTGNEAFF
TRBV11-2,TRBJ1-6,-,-,TGTGCCAGCAGCTTAGTGAGGTGGAGCTCCTATAATTCACCCCTCCACTTT,CASSLVRWSSYNSPLHF
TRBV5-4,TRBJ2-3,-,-,TGTGCCAGCAGCTACGCCTTTAGCGCAGATACGCAGTATTTT,CASSYAFSADTQYF
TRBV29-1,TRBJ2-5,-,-,TGCAGCGTTGAAACCCAGCGGGTCCAAGAGACCCAGTACTTC,CSVETQRVQETQYF
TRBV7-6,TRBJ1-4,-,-,TGTGCCAGCAGACCCGCCGAAGGGAGACTGTTTTTT,CASRPAEGRLFF
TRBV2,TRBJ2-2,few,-,TGTGCCAGCAGCTATCCCCCTAGCAAGAACACCGGGGAGCTGTTTTTT,CASSYPPSKNTGELFF
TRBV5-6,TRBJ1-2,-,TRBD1,TGTGCCAGCAGCGATAAACCGGGACAGAGTTTCTATGGCTACACCTTC,CASSDKPGQSFYGYTF
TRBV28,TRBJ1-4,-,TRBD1,TGTGCCAGCAGTTTCTGGACAGGGGATGAAAAACTGTTTTTT,CASSFWTGDEKLFF
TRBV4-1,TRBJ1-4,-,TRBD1,TGCGCCAGCAGCCAATTAAACAGGGGTGCGGGCGAAAAACTGTTTTTT,CASSQLNRGAGEKLFF
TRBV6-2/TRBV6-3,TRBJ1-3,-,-,TGTGCCAGCAGTGCCTACTCGGGAAACACCATATATTTT,CASSAYSGNTIYF
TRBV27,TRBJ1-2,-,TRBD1,TGTGCCAGCAGTAGGAGGACAGGGGTTAATGCTAACTATGGCTACACCTTC,CASSRRTGVNANYGYTF
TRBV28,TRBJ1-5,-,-,TGTGCCAGCAGCTCCCCCGGGGGAGATAGCAATCAGCCCCAGCATTTT,CASSSPGGDSNQPQHF
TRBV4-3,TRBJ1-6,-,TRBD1,TGCGCCAGCAGCCAAGCGACAGGGGGTTATTCACCCCTCCACTTT,CASSQATGGYSPLHF
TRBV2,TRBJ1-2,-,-,TGTGCCAGCAGTGAAGGAGGGATCTATGGCTACACCTTC,CASSEGGIYGYTF
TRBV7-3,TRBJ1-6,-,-,TGTGCCAGCAGCTTATGGGAGAATTCACCCCTCCACTTT,CASSLWENSPLHF
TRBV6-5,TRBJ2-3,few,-,TGTGCCAGCAGGTGGGGGGAAAGCACAGATACGCAGTATTTT,CASRWGESTDTQYF
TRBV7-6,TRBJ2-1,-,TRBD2,TGTGCCAGCAGCACTAGCGGGAGTGTTTCCTACAATGAGCAGTTCTTC,CASSTSGSVSYNEQFF
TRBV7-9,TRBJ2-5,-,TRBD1,TGTGCCAGCAGCATAGGACAGGTCCAAGAGACCCAGTACTTC,CASSIGQVQETQYF
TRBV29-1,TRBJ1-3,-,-,TGCAGCGTTGAGCGGGCCTCTGGAAACACCATATATTTT,CSVERASGNTIYF
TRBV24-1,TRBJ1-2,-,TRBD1,TGTGCCACCAGTGATGCCACCGACAGGGTTAACTATGGCTACACCTTC,CATSDATDRVNYGYTF
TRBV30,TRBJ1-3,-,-,TGTGCCCGGCAGGGGACGGCTGGAAACACCATATATTTT,CARQGTAGNTIYF
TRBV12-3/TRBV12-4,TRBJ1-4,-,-,TGTGCCGCGGGGTTTAATGAAAAACTGTTTTTT,CAAGFNEKLFF
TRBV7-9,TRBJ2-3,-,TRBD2,TGTGCCAGCAGCTTAGTATCTAGCGGGAGGGGTGATACGCAGTATTTT,CASSLVSSGRGDTQYF